The rows below give T cell receptor beta chains drawn from one sample of a study of T cell changes during pregnancy in multiple sclerosis. Assay: immunoSEQ multiplex PCR; the TCRdb copy retains only in-frame clones and omits some. This table has around 57,000 clones, over 80% appearing once. The sample consisted of CD4+ T cells from peripheral blood mononuclear cells, taken in the third trimester of pregnancy. All receptors derive from a female donor with multiple sclerosis, enrolled in a pregnancy study. Both conserved end residues are trimmed from each CDR3.

ASSAVLAGVGFDTGELF	17	TRBV6-4	TRBJ2-2
ASSAWDGRFYEQY	13	TRBV21-1	TRBJ2-7
ASSLSGSNQPQH	12	TRBV28	TRBJ1-5
ASSAGQGTFYEQY	13	TRBV2	TRBJ2-7
ASSIRGANYGYT	12	TRBV19	TRBJ1-2
ASSWGLAETGELF	13	TRBV5-1	TRBJ2-2
SVDRARQGMETQY	13	TRBV29-1	TRBJ2-5
ASSVLTSGRGELF	13	TRBV9	TRBJ2-2
ATSYGQTNYGYT	12	TRBV19	TRBJ1-2
AWDQNNEQF	9	TRBV30	TRBJ2-1